There are many counts of the clone carrying this TCR beta chain. Its antigen remains unidentified. This sample is drawn from a study of neurological immune-mediated disorders. As for the study in general: Multiple sclerosis patients numbering approximately 34 comprised roughly 31 relapsing-remitting and 3 secondary progressive patients. The study's findings and limits: The absence of any CDR3 amino acid sequence shared by expanded clones across subjects suggests that repertoires were private in all groups.

V was clipped by 4 bases and J by 4 bases, with 14 bases between them. The germline gives CDR1 SGHRS, CDR2 YFSETQ. The CDR3 length is 14 residues. It was by 5'RACE with 10-nucleotide random UMIs that the cDNA was made. A single record per CDR3 protein comes from TCRdb applying MiXCR to the 5' RACE reads. The repertoire holds tens of thousands of distinct CDR3 sequences, with 4% as singletons. Libraries from sorted cells used approximately 940,000 T cells (CD4+ or CD8+). This sequence originates from a woman aged 40-49 years with multiple sclerosis. The chain couples TRBV5-1 to TRBJ1-2, with D tentatively TRBD1 (6 bases). What was sequenced was CD4+ T cells from blood. This chain's CDR3 is CASSPSAGVYGYTF. The CDR3 coding sequence is TGCGCCAGCAGCCCATCGGCAGGGGTCTATGGCTACACCTTC.